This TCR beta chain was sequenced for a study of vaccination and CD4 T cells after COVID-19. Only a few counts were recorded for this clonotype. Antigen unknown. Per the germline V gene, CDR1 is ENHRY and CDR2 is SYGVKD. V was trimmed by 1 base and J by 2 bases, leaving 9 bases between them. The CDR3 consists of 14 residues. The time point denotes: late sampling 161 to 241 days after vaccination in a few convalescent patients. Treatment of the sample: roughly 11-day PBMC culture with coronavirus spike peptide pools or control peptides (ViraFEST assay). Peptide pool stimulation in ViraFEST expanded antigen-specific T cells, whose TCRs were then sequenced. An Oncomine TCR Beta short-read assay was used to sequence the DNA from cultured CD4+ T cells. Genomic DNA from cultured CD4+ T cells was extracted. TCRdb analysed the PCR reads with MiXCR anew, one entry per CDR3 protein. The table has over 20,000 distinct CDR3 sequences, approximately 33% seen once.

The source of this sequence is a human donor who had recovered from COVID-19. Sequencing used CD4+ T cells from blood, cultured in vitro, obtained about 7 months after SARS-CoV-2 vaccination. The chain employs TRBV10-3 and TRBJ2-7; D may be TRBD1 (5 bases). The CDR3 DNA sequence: TGTGCCATCAGTGAGTTTGCAGGGCCCTACGAGCAGTACTTC. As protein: CAISEFAGPYEQYF.